Following are 21 T cell receptor beta chains from one sample sequenced in a study of tumor-infiltrating lymphocytes in primary liver carcinoma. TCR beta cDNA was reverse-transcribed from about 500 ng of total RNA. The reaction used a constant-region primer and ProtoScript II reverse transcriptase. Library construction for TCR beta comprised three nested multiplex PCR rounds performed with slightly modified ARM-PCR. For around 11 cycles apiece, the opening two PCR rounds ran with TRBV1-TRBV30 forward primers and a C-beta reverse primer. TCRdb re-called the multiplex PCR reads with MiXCR, one entry per CDR3 protein. The data hold roughly 330,000 distinct CDR3 sequences, with 65% observed a single time. Blood RNA came from unsorted whole blood; germline DNA was also extracted. The sequenced sample consisted of peripheral blood. Source of these receptors: a man aged 40-55 years with primary liver carcinoma and hepatitis B virus infection.

As for this clonotype: The CDR3 ends on some other residue instead of the conserved phenylalanine or tryptophan, so this is likely a read error. The DNA for the CDR3 is TGCGCCAGCAGCCAACAGGCTAGCCCCACCGGAGAACTGTTTTTA. This encodes CASSQQASPTGELFL. The chain recombines TRBV4-1 with TRBJ2-2, with D tentatively TRBD2 (5 bases). V lost 2 bases, J lost 14 bases, and 21 bases lay in between. This CDR3 is built from 15 residues. In germline, CDR1 is MGHRA, CDR2 YSYEKL.

This clonotype came up many times. This sequence joins TRBV10-1 and TRBJ2-3; a possible D gene is TRBD2 (5 bases). With 5 bases removed from V and 6 bases from J, the gap between germline ends came to 21 bases. Germline CDR1 and CDR2: WNHNN and SYGVQD (reference sequence). The CDR3 totals 16 residues. Here the CDR3 reads CASSPPGVVERDTQYF. The DNA for the CDR3 is TGCGCCAGCAGTCCCCCCGGGGTCGTAGAAAGGGATACGCAGTATTTT.

In its sample, this clonotype was seen once. Since a much larger clone is just one base distant, this may be a read error. The chain recombines TRBV4-3 with TRBJ2-7; TRBD2 might be the D (5 bases). V was shortened by 0 bases and J by 6 bases, with 15 bases between the two germline ends. Looked up from germline, CDR1 is LGHNA and CDR2 is YSLEER. This CDR3 is built from 15 residues. The CDR3 region has the DNA TGCGCCAGCAGCCAAGATAGGCTAACGGGATTCGAGCAGTACTTC. It encodes CASSQDRLTGFEQYF.

This clonotype was counted ten times or more. The V gene is TRBV11-3, the J gene TRBJ2-1; D is unclear. CDR3 size: 13 residues. With 5 bases removed from V and 9 bases from J, the gap between germline ends came to 14 bases. Germline V gene lookup returns CDR1 SGHNT and CDR2 YENEEA. CDR3 coding DNA: TGTGCCAGCAGCCTCGAGTCGATCAGTGAGCAGTTCTTC. Translated: CASSLESISEQFF. Complete variable domain (other parts from reference TRBV11-3 and TRBJ2-1): EAGVVQSPRYKIIEKKQPVAFWCNPISGHNTLYWYLQNLGQGPELLIRYENEEAVDDSQLPKDRFSAERLKGVDSTLKIQPAELGDSAVYLCASSLESISEQFFGPGTRLTVL.

The chain recombines TRBV6-5 with TRBJ2-2, with D tentatively TRBD1 (6 bases). Trimming took 2 bases from V and 0 from J, leaving 13 bases between them. The CDR3 is made up of 17 amino acids. Germline values: CDR1 MNHEY, CDR2 SVGAGI. The DNA for the CDR3 is TGTGCCAGCAGTTACCAATCCGGGACACCGAACACCGGGGAGCTGTTTTTT. Residues: CASSYQSGTPNTGELFF.

Many counts were recorded for this clonotype. V gene TRBV11-2 combines with J gene TRBJ1-1; D is undetermined. The CDR3 length is 14 residues. CDR1 and CDR2 from the germline V gene are SGHAT and FQNNGV. Trimming cost V 5 bases and J 0 bases, with 10 bases left between them. CDR3 loop: CASSRGTVNTEAFF. The CDR3 DNA reads as TGTGCCAGCAGCCGAGGAACGGTGAACACTGAAGCTTTCTTT.

The rearrangement uses TRBV11-2 and TRBJ2-3; weak D call: TRBD2 (6 bases). Germline V lookup: CDR1 SGHAT, CDR2 FQNNGV. With 1 base removed from V and 5 bases from J, the gap between germline ends came to 16 bases. The CDR3 is made up of 16 amino acids. CDR3 coding DNA: TGTGCCAGCAGCTTAGGAGCGGGTAGCACCATAGATACGCAGTATTTT. Translating it yields CASSLGAGSTIDTQYF.

This chain connects TRBV11-2 to TRBJ2-1; D remains ambiguous. CDR1 and CDR2 from the germline V gene are SGHAT and FQNNGV. The CDR3 covers 15 residues. Trimming took off 5 bases at V and 1 base at J, with 12 bases between the two ends. CDR3 DNA: TGTGCCAGCAGCCCCAGCCTGACTTCCTACAATGAGCAGTTCTTC. Its translation: CASSPSLTSYNEQFF.

As regards this clonotype: A clone one base away is much larger, so this may be a read error. The gene calls are TRBV6-5 and TRBJ2-2; D might be TRBD1 (6 bases). Germline CDR1 reads MNHEY; CDR2 reads SVGAGI. This CDR3 region has 15 residues. In DNA, the CDR3 is TGTGCCAGCAGCTCACAGGGCGTCGTCACCGGGGAGATGTTTTTT. Its translation: CASSSQGVVTGEMFF.

Regarding this clonotype: This likely comes from a read error, as the CDR3 has no conserved phenylalanine or tryptophan at its end. The chain employs TRBV6-2 or TRBV6-3 and TRBJ1-5; D uncertain. V was shortened by 4 bases and J by 8 bases, with 9 bases between the two germline ends. CDR1 MNHEY and CDR2 SVGEGT come from the germline V gene. This CDR3 spans 12 amino acids. The CDR3 sequence: CASSFPNEPQHL. The CDR3 bases are TGTGCCAGCAGTTTCCCTAATGAGCCCCAGCATTTA.

In regard to this clonotype: One base away lies a much larger clone, so this may be a sequencing read error. The chain uses TRBV12-3 or TRBV12-4 and TRBJ2-7, with D unresolved. This CDR3 has 15 residues. DNA of the CDR3: TGTGCCAGCAGTTTCGGGCCGGAAAGGTCCTACGAGGAGTACTTC. It encodes CASSFGPERSYEEYF.

This clonotype was recorded only once. One end of the junction varies from germline; a read error may be responsible. This sequence joins TRBV5-5 and TRBJ2-1; D unclear. Germline lookup yields CDR1 SGHKS and CDR2 YYEKEE (reference sequence). This CDR3 comprises 12 residues. DNA of the CDR3: TGTGCCAGCAGCTTGTTCGGCAATGTGCAGTTCTTC. Translation gives CASSLFGNVQFF.

This clonotype was observed many times. V is TRBV29-1 and J is TRBJ2-3; D uncertain. With 1 base removed from V and 3 bases from J, the gap between germline ends came to 5 bases. This CDR3 contains 12 residues. Germline values: CDR1 SQVTM, CDR2 ANQGSEA. The chain's CDR3 is CSVEGITDTQYF. CDR3 DNA sequence: TGCAGCGTTGAAGGTATTACAGATACGCAGTATTTT.

This clonotype showed up many times. V is TRBV6-6 and J is TRBJ2-5; D possibly corresponds to TRBD1 (6 bases). Germline V lookup: CDR1 MNHNY, CDR2 SVGAGI (reference sequence). Between the trimmed V and J ends, which lost 6 bases and 0 bases, there was a span of 11 bases. There are 14 residues in the CDR3. CDR3 sequence: CASSNGQYQETQYF. CDR3 nucleotide sequence: TGTGCCAGCAGCAATGGACAGTACCAAGAGACCCAGTACTTC.

This clonotype was seen a few times. The chain recombines TRBV28 with TRBJ2-7, with a possible D match to TRBD2 (6 bases). The CDR3 has 15 amino acids. V lost 7 bases, J lost 0 bases, and 16 bases lay in between. Germline values: CDR1 MDHEN, CDR2 SYDVKM. The CDR3, as DNA: TGTGCCAGCACCTTATCAGGAGGGGACTCCTACGAGCAGTACTTC. Amino acids: CASTLSGGDSYEQYF.

Many counts were recorded for this clonotype. This rearrangement joins TRBV5-4 to TRBJ2-2; 8 bases line up with TRBD2. This CDR3 contains 15 residues. Trimming took 3 bases from V and 5 from J; bases not matched to a gene: 6. CDR1 is SGHNT and CDR2 is YYREEE in the germline V gene (reference sequence). The CDR3 DNA reads TGTGCCAGCAGCTCCTGGACTAGCCTGACCGGGGAGCTGTTTTTT. The encoded protein is CASSSWTSLTGELFF.

Details on this clonotype: Being one base from a much bigger clone, this may be a read error. The gene calls are TRBV4-2 and TRBJ2-2; 7 bases are shared with TRBD2. Germline V gene lookup returns CDR1 LGHNA and CDR2 YNFKEQ. The CDR3 contains 15 residues. CDR3 DNA: TGTGCCAGCACCAAGGGGCTAGCGGACACCGGGGAGCTGCTTTTT. It encodes CASTKGLADTGELLF.

This clonotype has only a few counts. One junction end does not reproduce the germline sequence, and a read error may be involved. This sequence joins TRBV5-4 and TRBJ2-2; TRBD2 aligns across 16 bases. Germline CDR1 is SGHNT and CDR2 is YYREEE (reference sequence). CDR3 length equals 17 residues. The CDR3 DNA reads as TGTGCTAGCAGCTTGGGACTAGCGGGAGGGGAAACCGGGGAGCTGTTTTTT. Encoded protein: CASSLGLAGGETGELFF.

The gene calls are TRBV18 and TRBJ1-1; possibly TRBD1 for D (5 bases). The germline V gene encodes CDR1 KGHSH and CDR2 LQKENI. The germline V and J ends were trimmed by 4 bases and 4 bases, with 16 bases remaining between them. The CDR3 runs 15 residues. This CDR3 reads CASSLQADGGTEAFF. CDR3 DNA: TGTGCCAGCTCACTACAGGCCGACGGGGGCACTGAAGCTTTCTTT.

A remark on this clonotype: A much larger clone differs from this one at a single base, so this may be a read error. The gene calls are TRBV6-6 and TRBJ2-1, with 9 nucleotides matching TRBD2. CDR3 size: 16 residues. Germline V gene data show CDR1 as MNHNY and CDR2 as SVGAGI (reference sequence). CDR3 nucleotide sequence: TGTTCCAGCAGTCCAGCACCGGGACTAGCCTTTGGTGAGCAGTTCTTC. As protein: CSSSPAPGLAFGEQFF.

About this clonotype itself: This may be a read error: a much more frequent sequence differs by one nucleotide. The chain carries TRBV6-2 or TRBV6-3 and TRBJ1-5; possible D gene TRBD1, 6 bases. Per germline, CDR1 MNHEY and CDR2 SVGEGT. The CDR3 sequence is 17 residues long. V gave up 5 bases and J gave up 1 base, with 18 bases separating them. The CDR3 sequence: CASSRCYRVGSNQPQHF. CDR3 DNA sequence: TGTGCCAGCAGTCGCTGCTACAGGGTTGGCAGCAATCAGCCCCAGCATTTT.